Listed below are T cell receptor beta chains from one sample, sequenced in a study of T cells in Graves' hyperthyroidism and ophthalmopathy. A single record per CDR3 protein comes from TCRdb applying MiXCR to the multiplex PCR reads. Among more than 450,000 distinct CDR3 sequences listed, about 15% were seen once. Material: blood. The receptors originated from a woman aged 40 to 55 with Graves' hyperthyroidism. The CDR3 runs from the conserved cysteine through the conserved F or W. A D gene is named only where the DNA matches it firmly. Clone size is not always given. Where it is, it says once, few, many or a class for expanded clones.

J gene | D gene | CDR3 length | clone size | V gene | CDR3 protein | CDR3 DNA
TRBJ2-7 | TRBD2 | 16 | many | TRBV7-9 | CASSSRTSGISYEQYF | TGTGCCAGCAGCTCTCGGACTAGCGGGATCTCCTACGAGCAGTACTTC
TRBJ1-1 | TRBD1 | 14 | many | TRBV2 | CASSGGGVSTEAFF | TGTGCCAGCAGTGGAGGGGGCGTCTCTACTGAAGCTTTCTTT
TRBJ2-3 | - | 15 | many | TRBV2 | CASSTGAIGADTQYF | TGTGCCAGCAGTACCGGAGCCATTGGTGCAGATACGCAGTATTTT
TRBJ2-3 | - | 14 | - | TRBV20-1 | CSASQSRGADTQYF | TGCAGTGCTAGTCAGTCAAGAGGGGCAGATACGCAGTATTTT
TRBJ1-5 | - | 13 | few | TRBV5-6 | CASSLKGLQPQHF | TGTGCCAGCAGCTTAAAGGGACTACAGCCCCAGCATTTT
TRBJ2-1 | - | 15 | many | TRBV29-1 | CSVVPGGKGQNEQFF | TGCAGCGTGGTACCCGGAGGAAAGGGCCAAAATGAGCAGTTCTTC
TRBJ2-4 | - | 15 | many | TRBV28 | CASSQGAGVGNIQYF | TGTGCCAGCAGTCAAGGGGCCGGGGTGGGAAACATTCAGTACTTC
TRBJ2-1 | - | 19 | - | TRBV3-1 | CASSQDPRPRRTSYNEQFF | TGTGCCAGCAGCCAAGATCCCAGACCTCGACGGACCTCCTACAATGAGCAGTTCTTC
TRBJ2-6 | - | 15 | few | TRBV27 | CASSIQGTGANVLTF | TGTGCCAGCAGTATACAGGGTACTGGGGCCAACGTCCTGACTTTC
TRBJ2-1 | TRBD2 | 17 | many | TRBV11-3 | CASSLSWLGGRINEQFF | TGTGCCAGCAGCTTATCCTGGTTGGGAGGGAGGATTAATGAGCAGTTCTTC
TRBJ1-5 | TRBD1 | 14 | many | TRBV28 | CASSRDRGGQPQHF | TGTGCCAGCAGTCGGGACAGGGGAGGTCAGCCCCAGCATTTT
TRBJ2-1 | - | 13 | many | TRBV7-2 | CASSFGPSGEQFF | TGTGCCAGCAGCTTTGGACCCTCCGGTGAGCAGTTCTTC
TRBJ1-4 | TRBD1 | 15 | many | TRBV5-1 | CASSVSQGANEKLFF | TGCGCCAGCAGCGTATCCCAGGGGGCTAATGAAAAACTGTTTTTT
TRBJ1-5 | - | 17 | - | TRBV7-9 | CASSQSGVGTSNQPQHF | TGTGCCAGCAGCCAATCAGGGGTAGGGACGAGCAATCAGCCCCAGCATTTT
TRBJ2-2 | TRBD2 | 19 | many | TRBV20-1 | CSARRQGGGSGSNTGELFF | TGCAGTGCTAGAAGACAGGGTGGAGGTAGCGGGAGTAACACCGGGGAGCTGTTTTTT
TRBJ2-7 | TRBD1 | 15 | - | TRBV20-1 | CSAREYRGFSYEQYF | TGCAGTGCTAGAGAGTACAGGGGGTTCTCCTACGAGCAGTACTTC
TRBJ2-7 | TRBD1 | 16 | - | TRBV9 | CASSSGGEAGAYEQYF | TGTGCCAGCAGCTCAGGGGGAGAGGCTGGCGCCTACGAGCAGTACTTC
TRBJ2-2 | TRBD2 | 21 | many | TRBV20-1 | CSARDRRLAGGRRPNTGELFF | TGCAGTGCTAGAGATCGGAGGCTAGCGGGAGGGAGAAGGCCGAACACCGGGGAGCTGTTTTTT
TRBJ2-7 | TRBD1 | 12 | many | TRBV2 | CATGDRGYEQYF | TGTGCCACAGGGGACAGGGGATACGAGCAGTACTTC
TRBJ2-1 | TRBD2 | 16 | few | TRBV5-1 | CASSLMTSGSHNEQFF | TGCGCCAGCAGCTTAATGACTAGCGGGAGCCACAATGAGCAGTTCTTC
TRBJ1-1 | TRBD1 | 14 | few | TRBV6-1 | CASSTYRGLTEAFF | TGTGCCAGCAGTACCTACAGGGGGCTGACTGAAGCTTTCTTT
TRBJ2-7 | TRBD1 | 13 | many | TRBV28 | CASGTGGSYEQYF | TGTGCCTCCGGGACAGGGGGTTCCTACGAGCAGTACTTC
TRBJ1-1 | - | 15 | few | TRBV2 | CASDREGGVNTEAFF | TGTGCCAGCGATCGGGAAGGCGGGGTGAACACTGAAGCTTTCTTT
TRBJ2-7 | - | 13 | - | TRBV30 | CASSPDDTYEQYF | TGTGCCTCCTCCCCGGACGATACCTACGAGCAGTACTTC
TRBJ2-1 | - | 14 | many | TRBV12-3/TRBV12-4 | CASSPNPRVQEQFF | TGTGCCAGCAGCCCAAATCCCAGAGTCCAAGAGCAGTTCTTC
TRBJ1-4 | TRBD1 | 15 | few | TRBV7-9 | CASSRPGQGIEKLFF | TGTGCCAGCAGCAGGCCGGGACAGGGGATTGAAAAACTGTTTTTT
TRBJ2-3 | TRBD2 | 17 | many | TRBV6-1 | CASSGPRLAGGADTQYF | TGTGCCAGCAGTGGACCGAGACTAGCGGGAGGGGCAGATACGCAGTATTTT
TRBJ1-5 | - | 17 | many | TRBV28 | CASSQTTTRRLNQPQHF | TGTGCCAGCAGTCAGACTACAACAAGAAGACTCAATCAGCCCCAGCATTTT
TRBJ2-7 | - | 14 | many | TRBV20-1 | CSARDQSQGYEQYF | TGCAGTGCTAGAGATCAGTCTCAGGGCTACGAGCAGTACTTC
TRBJ1-2 | - | 12 | - | TRBV28 | CASSQGSRGYTF | TGTGCCAGCAGTCAAGGGAGTCGTGGCTACACCTTC
TRBJ2-7 | TRBD2 | 14 | many | TRBV20-1 | CSAKRASGAYEQYF | TGCAGTGCCAAGAGGGCTAGCGGAGCCTACGAGCAGTACTTC
TRBJ2-2 | - | 13 | many | TRBV5-1 | CASSLQDTGELFF | TGCGCCAGCAGCTTGCAGGATACCGGGGAGCTGTTTTTT